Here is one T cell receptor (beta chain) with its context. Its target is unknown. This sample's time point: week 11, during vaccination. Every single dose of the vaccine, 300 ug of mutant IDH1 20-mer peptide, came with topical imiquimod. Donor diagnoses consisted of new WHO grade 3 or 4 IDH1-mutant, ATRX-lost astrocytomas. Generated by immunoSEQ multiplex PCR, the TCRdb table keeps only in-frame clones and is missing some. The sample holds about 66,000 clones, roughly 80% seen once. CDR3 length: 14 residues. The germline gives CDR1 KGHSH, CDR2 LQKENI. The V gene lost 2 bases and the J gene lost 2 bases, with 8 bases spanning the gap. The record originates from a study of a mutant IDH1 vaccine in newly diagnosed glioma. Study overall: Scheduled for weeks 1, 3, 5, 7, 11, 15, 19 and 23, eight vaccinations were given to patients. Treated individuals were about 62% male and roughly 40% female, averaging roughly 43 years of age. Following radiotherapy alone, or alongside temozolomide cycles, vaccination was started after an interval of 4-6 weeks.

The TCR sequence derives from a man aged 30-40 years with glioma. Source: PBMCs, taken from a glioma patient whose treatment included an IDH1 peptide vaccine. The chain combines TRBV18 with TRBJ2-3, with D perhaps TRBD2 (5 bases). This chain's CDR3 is CASSPATNTDTQYF. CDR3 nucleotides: TGTGCCAGCTCACCAGCGACTAACACAGATACGCAGTATTTT.